Each of the 16 T cell receptor beta chains below was sequenced from the same sample in a study of cytomegalovirus exposure and HLA in healthy donors. TCRdb's table, derived via immunoSEQ multiplex PCR, lists solely in-frame clones and lacks some. The top ten clones hold less than 9.5% of a sample with under 50,000 clones, 90% to 95% of them seen once. Sample: PBMCs. Source of these receptors: a woman aged 18 to 35 in good health and CMV-seropositive.

The V call is TRBV13, the J call TRBJ1-1, with D perhaps TRBD1 (6 bases). V was shortened by 8 bases and J by 5 bases, with 21 bases between the two germline ends. The germline V gene encodes CDR1 PRHDT and CDR2 FYEKMQ (reference sequence). The CDR3 sequence is 15 residues long. CDR3 bases: TGTGCCAGCTACCGCCTGGGAGGGGGTGCGACTGAAGCTTTCTTT. This gives the protein CASYRLGGGATEAFF. The full variable domain, rest sourced from reference TRBV13 and TRBJ1-1, is AAGVIQSPRHLIKEKRETATLKCYPIPRHDTVYWYQQGPGQDPQFLISFYEKMQSDKGSIPDRFSAQQFSDYHSELNMSSLELGDSALYFCASYRLGGGATEAFFGQGTRLTVV.

The chain combines TRBV7-3 with TRBJ2-5; 7 bases align to TRBD1. The CDR3 consists of 15 residues. J gave up 5 bases and V 5 bases, and 11 bases lay outside the gene matches. Per germline, CDR1 SGHTA and CDR2 FQGTGA. The CDR3 protein is CASSAPNRGNETQYF. The CDR3 coding sequence is TGTGCCAGCAGCGCGCCGAACAGGGGTAACGAGACCCAGTACTTC. The variable domain in full, with the rest retrieved from reference TRBV7-3 and TRBJ2-5, is GAGVSQTPSNKVTEKGKYVELRCDPISGHTALYWYRQSLGQGPEFLIYFQGTGAADDSGLPNDRFFAVRPEGSVSTLKIQRTERGDSAVYLCASSAPNRGNETQYFGPGTRLLVL.

The chain has TRBV6-1 and TRBJ2-3; 14 nucleotides agree with TRBD2. Looked up from germline, CDR1 is MNHNS and CDR2 is SASEGT. The CDR3 runs 20 residues. V trimming: 4 bases; J trimming: 2 bases; junction bases outside the gene matches: 14. CDR3 sequence (DNA): TGTGCCAGCAGTGTTGGGACTAGCGGGAGTAGGGTGGTGTCCACAGATACGCAGTATTTT. Translating gives CASSVGTSGSRVVSTDTQYF.

The chain is built from TRBV4-1 and TRBJ1-2; D unresolved. CDR3 length: 12 amino acids. The V end was cut by 4 bases, the J end by 4 bases, with 7 bases between. CDR1 is MGHRA, CDR2 YSYEKL, per germline. CDR3 in amino acids: CASSRDSYGYTF. The CDR3 DNA sequence: TGCGCCAGCAGCCGCGATTCCTATGGCTACACCTTC.

This chain joins TRBV5-1 and TRBJ2-7; 9 bases align to TRBD1. V gave up 4 bases and J gave up 3 bases; unmatched junction bases: 5. This CDR3 comprises 14 residues. Germline values: CDR1 SGHRS, CDR2 YFSETQ. In nucleotides, the CDR3 is TGCGCCAGCAGCCCCGAGGGACAGGGCTACGAGCAGTACTTC. Translation: CASSPEGQGYEQYF.

This clone was seen only a few times. This CDR3 fails to terminate in the conserved phenylalanine or tryptophan, so it likely reflects a read error. The DNA is omitted, as the CDR3 cannot be located on it reliably, and the CDR3 follows TCRdb's listing. The rearrangement uses TRBV21-1 and TRBJ1-1. TRBV21-1 is a recognized pseudogene. Counting both end residues, the CDR3 totals 8 amino acids. The chain's CDR3 is CASSKYPR.

The chain is built from TRBV28 and TRBJ1-1; 10 bases fit TRBD1. V was clipped by 4 bases and J by 4 bases; unmatched bases: 6. The CDR3 runs 15 residues. Germline CDR1 reads MDHEN; CDR2 reads SYDVKM. The CDR3: CASSSTGGFATEAFF. The CDR3 DNA reads as TGTGCCAGCAGTTCGACAGGGGGCTTCGCCACTGAAGCTTTCTTT. The full variable domain, in which reference TRBV28 and TRBJ1-1 provide the parts outside the CDR3, is DVKVTQSSRYLVKRTGEKVFLECVQDMDHENMFWYRQDPGLGLRLIYFSYDVKMKEKGDIPEGYSVSREKKERFSLILESASTNQTSMYLCASSSTGGFATEAFFGQGTRLTVV.

The chain has TRBV25-1 and TRBJ1-1, with TRBD1 matching over 9 bases. Germline loops: CDR1 MGHDK, CDR2 SYGVNS. The trim removed 8 bases at V and 1 base at J, leaving 5 bases unmatched. This CDR3 has 14 amino acids. CDR3 in amino acids: CASGGDRENTEAFF. In nucleotides, the CDR3 is TGTGCCAGCGGAGGGGACAGGGAGAACACTGAAGCTTTCTTT.

This sequence joins TRBV7-8 and TRBJ1-3; D is possibly TRBD1 (6 bases). Looked up from germline, CDR1 is SGHVS and CDR2 is FQNEAQ. Trimming cost V 3 bases and J 4 bases, with 13 bases left between them. The CDR3 totals 15 residues. CDR3 sequence: CASSFRGGFGNTIYF. The CDR3 region has the DNA TGTGCCAGCAGCTTCAGGGGTGGCTTCGGAAACACCATATATTTT.

The CDR3 DNA reads TGTGCCAGCAGCCCCAGGATTGCGGGGAGCTCCTACGAGCAGTACTTC. Amino acids: CASSPRIAGSSYEQYF. V usage is TRBV9 and J usage is TRBJ2-7, with TRBD2 as a possible D gene (6 bases). Germline loops: CDR1 SGDLS, CDR2 YYNGEE. The V gene lost 4 bases and the J gene lost 0 bases, with 17 bases spanning the gap. This CDR3 contains 16 residues.

This chain joins TRBV15 and TRBJ1-2; D might be TRBD1 (6 bases). The CDR3 has 15 residues. Trimming removed 0 bases at V and 0 bases at J, with 8 bases between. Looked up from germline, CDR1 is LNHNV and CDR2 is YYDKDF (reference sequence). The CDR3 DNA is TGTGCCACCAGCAGAGATCGGACAGCTAACTATGGCTACACCTTC. Translated, it gives CATSRDRTANYGYTF.

The V and J genes are TRBV6-1 and TRBJ2-5; TRBD2 agrees at 7 bases. J was trimmed by 11 bases and V by 10 bases; bases with no gene match: 22. The CDR3 covers 15 residues. The germline V gene encodes CDR1 MNHNS and CDR2 SASEGT. This chain's CDR3 is CATPSGGIATGEQYF. The CDR3 coding sequence is TGTGCCACCCCGTCGGGGGGAATTGCAACTGGAGAGCAGTACTTC.

The rearrangement uses TRBV12-5 and TRBJ2-2; 8 bases align to TRBD2. V lost 4 bases, J lost 5 bases, and 15 bases stayed unmatched. The CDR3 runs to 18 residues. CDR1 LGHNT and CDR2 FRNRAP come from the germline V gene. In DNA form, the CDR3 reads TGTGCTAGTGGTTCCCTAATATCGGGGGGGAGAGGGACCGGGGAGCTGTTTTTT. It specifies CASGSLISGGRGTGELFF.

The rearrangement links TRBV7-2 to TRBJ2-4, with TRBD2 matching 12 bases. CDR1 SGHTA and CDR2 FQGNSA come from the germline V gene. The junction had 8 bases not matched to a gene; V was cut back by 2 bases and J by 0 bases. The CDR3 covers 19 residues. CDR3 loop: CASSLRLAGGILAKNIQYF. CDR3 sequence (DNA): TGTGCCAGCAGCTTAAGGCTAGCGGGAGGGATACTAGCCAAAAACATTCAGTACTTC.

The genes are TRBV27 and TRBJ2-5; 9 bases agree with TRBD1. CDR1 is MNHEY and CDR2 is SMNVEV in the germline V gene (reference sequence). This CDR3 has 14 residues. V trimming: 6 bases; J trimming: 4 bases; junction bases outside the gene matches: 6. For the CDR3, the DNA is TGTGCCAGCAGACGACAGGGGGAGGTAGAGACCCAGTACTTC. Residues: CASRRQGEVETQYF.

The gene calls are TRBV7-8 and TRBJ2-7; 9 positions match TRBD2. The trim removed 4 bases at V and 2 bases at J, leaving 6 bases unmatched. The CDR3 has 15 residues. Germline CDR1 and CDR2: SGHVS and FQNEAQ. The CDR3 coding sequence is TGTGCCAGCAGCTACCCTGGGACTAGCCCCTACGAGCAGTACTTC. Amino acid sequence: CASSYPGTSPYEQYF.